A single sample is the source of the 29 T cell receptor beta chains below, sequenced in a study of blood T cell repertoires in COVID-19. Sequencing used immunoSEQ multiplex PCR; TCRdb keeps in-frame clones, though not all of them. The data show approximately 170,000 clones, about 87% seen once. Sequenced input: peripheral blood. All receptors derive from a man in his sixties with acute or convalescent COVID-19.

V and J are TRBV5-8 and TRBJ2-4, with a tentative D call TRBD1 (7 bases). The CDR3 loop spans 15 amino acids. CDR1 SGHTS and CDR2 YDEGEE come from the germline V gene. With 5 bases removed from V and 5 bases from J, the gap between germline ends came to 17 bases. The CDR3 bases are TGTGCCAGCAGTTACAACAGGGGAGGCGAAAACATTCAGTACTTC. It yields the protein CASSYNRGGENIQYF.

The V and J genes are TRBV27 and TRBJ1-2; 9 nucleotides match TRBD1. The CDR3 extends over 17 amino acids. Germline-derived CDR1 and CDR2 are MNHEY and SMNVEV (reference sequence). J gave up 5 bases and V 10 bases, and 20 bases lay outside the gene matches. This CDR3 reads CATLLLGGTGRPYGYTF. The CDR3, as DNA: TGTGCCACTCTCCTTCTTGGCGGGACAGGGAGGCCTTATGGCTACACCTTC.

The chain recombines TRBV24-1 with TRBJ2-1, with D perhaps matching TRBD2 (6 bases). This CDR3 contains 17 residues. Germline-derived CDR1 and CDR2 are KGHDR and SFDVKD. The germline V and J ends were trimmed by 4 bases and 0 bases, with 15 bases remaining between them. The CDR3 region has the DNA TGTGCCACCAGTGACCGTCCCGGGACTCTCTCCTACAATGAGCAGTTCTTC. Its translation is CATSDRPGTLSYNEQFF.

This clone was seen a handful of times. The rearrangement uses TRBV6-5 and TRBJ1-2; TRBD1 matches at 7 bases. Trimming at V came to 8 bases and at J to 4 bases, leaving 10 bases not matched to a gene. Germline lookup yields CDR1 MNHEY and CDR2 SVGAGI. The CDR3 totals 14 residues. The CDR3 DNA reads as TGTGCCAGCGGCCCGACAGGGTCGGGCTATGGCTACACCTTC. This gives the protein CASGPTGSGYGYTF.

This chain uses TRBV9 with TRBJ1-2, with 9 bases aligning to TRBD1. Germline trimming cut 0 bases from V and 4 bases from J; bases unmatched to any gene: 1. CDR1 SGDLS and CDR2 YYNGEE come from the germline V gene. The CDR3 is 14 amino acids. CDR3 DNA sequence: TGTGCCAGCAGCGTAGGACAGGGGGTCTATGGCTACACCTTC. This sequence encodes CASSVGQGVYGYTF.

The chain couples TRBV10-3 to TRBJ1-1; possible D gene TRBD1, 6 bases. From germline, CDR1 is ENHRY and CDR2 SYGVKD. Trimming stripped 3 bases from V and 4 bases from J, with 12 bases between. There are 14 residues in the CDR3. The CDR3 reads CAISDRGTGTEAFF. CDR3 DNA sequence: TGTGCCATCAGTGACAGGGGAACAGGCACTGAAGCTTTCTTT.

The chain uses TRBV2 and TRBJ1-1; D is unclear. V gave up 6 bases and J gave up 1 base, with 9 bases separating them. Germline V gene lookup returns CDR1 SNHLY and CDR2 FYNNEI. The CDR3 extends over 13 amino acids. The CDR3 nucleotides read TGTGCCAGCAGCGAGCGGCAGAACACTGAAGCTTTCTTT. It translates to CASSERQNTEAFF.

The chain recombines TRBV7-8 with TRBJ2-7, with D perhaps matching TRBD2 (6 bases). This CDR3 has 13 amino acids. Germline assignment: CDR1 SGHVS and CDR2 FQNEAQ. Between the trimmed V and J ends, which lost 1 base and 6 bases, there was a span of 10 bases. The CDR3 sequence: CASSLEGGAEQYV. For the CDR3, the DNA is TGTGCCAGCAGCTTAGAGGGAGGCGCCGAGCAGTACGTC.

This chain connects TRBV27 to TRBJ2-7, with D possibly TRBD1 on 6 matching bases. This CDR3 spans 14 amino acids. Germline V lookup: CDR1 MNHEY, CDR2 SMNVEV (reference sequence). V was clipped by 4 bases and J by 5 bases, with 15 bases between them. The chain's CDR3 is CASSYRDGDDEQYF. The CDR3, as DNA: TGTGCCAGCAGTTACAGGGACGGGGATGACGAGCAGTACTTC.

This rearrangement joins TRBV6-6 to TRBJ2-5; D may be TRBD1 (5 bases). CDR3 length: 15 amino acids. V shed 0 bases and J shed 3 bases, with 11 bases lying between them. CDR1 MNHNY and CDR2 SVGAGI come from the germline V gene (reference sequence). The CDR3 is CASSYSIAGKETQYF. In DNA, the CDR3 is TGTGCCAGCAGTTACTCTATAGCAGGGAAAGAGACCCAGTACTTC.

The sample holds a few counts of this clone. The rearrangement uses TRBV24-1 and TRBJ1-5; 8 bases agree with TRBD1. Looked up from germline, CDR1 is KGHDR and CDR2 is SFDVKD. The CDR3 totals 15 residues. V lost 5 bases to trimming and J lost 7 bases; unmatched junction nucleotides: 9. CDR3 in amino acids: CATSGGGQGAQPQHF. In DNA, the CDR3 is TGTGCCACCAGTGGGGGAGGACAGGGCGCCCAGCCCCAGCATTTT.

This chain links TRBV10-1 with TRBJ2-2; D unclear. CDR3 length equals 14 residues. Germline-derived CDR1 and CDR2 are WNHNN and SYGVQD (reference sequence). V lost 2 bases and J lost 5, with 9 bases in between. CDR3 sequence reads: CASSEAYRTGELFF. CDR3 sequence (DNA): TGCGCCAGCAGTGAGGCCTACCGTACCGGGGAGCTGTTTTTT.

A single count supports this clone. The rearrangement links TRBV19 to TRBJ1-2, with a tentative D call TRBD1 (6 bases). V lost 5 bases, J lost 4 bases, and 14 bases lay in between. The CDR3 totals 14 residues. Looked up from germline, CDR1 is LNHDA and CDR2 is SQIVND (reference sequence). The CDR3 sequence: CASSEQGRSYGYTF. In DNA form, the CDR3 reads TGTGCCAGTAGTGAACAGGGACGGAGCTATGGCTACACCTTC.

The rearrangement links TRBV29-1 to TRBJ1-1, with unresolved D. Germline-derived CDR1 and CDR2 are SQVTM and ANQGSEA. The CDR3 is 14 amino acids. Trimming pared 4 bases from V and 0 bases from J, leaving 12 bases between. The CDR3 DNA reads as TGCAGCGTTGTGGATCCGGGGATGAACACTGAAGCTTTCTTT. Translated, it gives CSVVDPGMNTEAFF.

The chain employs TRBV23-1 and TRBJ2-6, with D unresolved. TRBV23-1 has ORF status, its function being uncertain. Between the trimmed V and J ends, which lost 1 base and 0 bases, there was a span of 7 bases. The CDR3 totals 16 residues. The CDR3 sequence is CASSQLWSSGANVLTF. CDR3 in DNA: TGCGCCAGCAGTCAATTGTGGAGCTCTGGGGCCAACGTCCTGACTTTC.

The V and J genes are TRBV18 and TRBJ1-2; 8 nucleotides align to TRBD1. V gave up 5 bases and J gave up 5 bases; unmatched junction bases: 4. Germline V gene sequence: CDR1 KGHSH, CDR2 LQKENI. The CDR3 has 13 residues. The CDR3 loop is CASSGDRTYGYTF. In DNA, the CDR3 is TGTGCCAGCTCAGGGGACAGGACTTATGGCTACACCTTC.

The chain is built from TRBV30 and TRBJ2-5; D is perhaps TRBD2 (6 bases). This CDR3 spans 15 amino acids. V lost 1 base and J lost 2, with 14 bases in between. Germline V lookup: CDR1 GTSNPN, CDR2 SVGIG (reference sequence). The CDR3 DNA reads as TGTGCCTGGAGTGGTAGCGGAGCTTGGCAAGAGACCCAGTACTTC. Translating it yields CAWSGSGAWQETQYF.

This clone has a single count. This chain links TRBV27 with TRBJ2-7; maybe TRBD1 (6 bases). Trimming pared 6 bases from V and 0 bases from J, leaving 12 bases between. CDR1 and CDR2 from the germline V gene are MNHEY and SMNVEV (reference sequence). The CDR3 is 14 residues long. CDR3 sequence: CASRRQDPSYEQYF. The CDR3 DNA reads as TGTGCCAGCAGAAGACAGGATCCCTCCTACGAGCAGTACTTC.

This chain connects TRBV19 to TRBJ2-1, with 7 bases identical to TRBD1. There are 16 residues in the CDR3. J lost 2 bases, V lost 4 bases, and 8 bases had no gene match. CDR1 and CDR2 from the germline V gene are LNHDA and SQIVND (reference sequence). The CDR3, as DNA: TGTGCCAGTAGTACACAGGGGACAAATCCCTACAATGAGCAGTTCTTC. Translated: CASSTQGTNPYNEQFF.

This rearrangement joins TRBV27 to TRBJ1-5, with 7 bases identical to TRBD1. Germline V gives CDR1 MNHEY, CDR2 SMNVEV (reference sequence). V lost 2 bases to trimming and J lost 2 bases; unmatched junction nucleotides: 6. The CDR3 covers 16 residues. The CDR3 here is CASSLKGAVGNQPQHF. The CDR3 nucleotides are TGTGCCAGCAGTTTAAAGGGGGCAGTCGGCAATCAGCCCCAGCATTTT.

This clone was counted a few times. This CDR3 reads CASSSGQDYYEQYF. The DNA of the CDR3 is TGTGCCAGCAGCTCGGGACAGGACTACTACGAGCAGTACTTC. The chain uses TRBV11-3 and TRBJ2-7; 8 bases are a match to TRBD1. Germline V CDR1 and CDR2: SGHNT, YENEEA. Trimming removed 4 bases from V and 3 bases from J; junction bases left unmatched: 5. The CDR3 has 14 amino acids.

The V gene is TRBV6-2 or TRBV6-3, the J gene TRBJ2-7, with a possible D match to TRBD2 (6 bases). Trimming cost V 5 bases and J 7 bases, with 15 bases left between them. Per germline, CDR1 MNHEY and CDR2 SVGEGT. The CDR3 consists of 13 residues. The CDR3 bases are TGTGCCAGCAGTCCGACTCCCGCGGGGGAGCAGTACGTC. It translates to CASSPTPAGEQYV.

This rearrangement joins TRBV5-1 to TRBJ1-3; 9 nucleotides line up with TRBD1. CDR1 is SGHRS and CDR2 is YFSETQ in the germline V gene. The CDR3 contains 15 residues. V shed 5 bases and J 4 bases; nucleotides not matched to a gene: 7. The CDR3 loop reads CASRSTGGAGNTIYF. The DNA of the CDR3 is TGCGCCAGCAGATCCACAGGGGGCGCAGGAAACACCATATATTTT.

The V gene is TRBV11-2, the J gene TRBJ1-2; D call uncertain. Trimming removed 4 bases at V and 3 bases at J, with 15 bases between. The CDR3 is 15 residues long. Germline lookup yields CDR1 SGHAT and CDR2 FQNNGV. CDR3 in amino acids: CASSSTHGEDYGYTF. As DNA, the CDR3 is TGTGCCAGCAGCTCCACCCACGGGGAGGACTATGGCTACACCTTC.

The V and J genes are TRBV29-1 and TRBJ2-3; 10 bases fit TRBD1. Trimming at V came to 1 base and at J to 0 bases, leaving 1 base not matched to a gene. Germline CDR1 reads SQVTM; CDR2 reads ANQGSEA. CDR3 length: 15 residues. CDR3 sequence: CSVEGGQGSTDTQYF. The CDR3 DNA sequence: TGCAGCGTTGAAGGGGGACAGGGGAGCACAGATACGCAGTATTTT.

The chain couples TRBV5-8 to TRBJ1-1, with unresolved D. This CDR3 is 15 amino acids long. V lost 0 bases and J lost 0, with 9 bases in between. In germline, CDR1 is SGHTS, CDR2 YDEGEE. CDR3 amino acids: CASSLAATLNTEAFF. The CDR3, as DNA: TGTGCCAGCAGCTTGGCCGCGACACTGAACACTGAAGCTTTCTTT.

This sequence joins TRBV2 and TRBJ1-1; 7 bases align to TRBD1. Losses at the gene ends were 6 bases for V and 11 bases for J; bases not matched to a gene: 9. The CDR3 covers 12 residues. Germline CDR1 SNHLY, CDR2 FYNNEI. CDR3 coding DNA: TGTGCCAGCAGACCCGACAGGGCGGAGGCTTTCTTT. Amino acid sequence: CASRPDRAEAFF.

A note on this clone: The junction shows a germline mismatch at one end, possibly a read error. V and J are TRBV10-3 and TRBJ1-5; 9 positions agree with TRBD1. The CDR3 consists of 13 residues. CDR1 ENHRY and CDR2 SYGVKD come from the germline V gene. CDR3 nucleotides: TGTGCCATCAGTGAGGTACAGGGGGCAGCGGTGGATTTT. As protein: CAISEVQGAAVDF.

This clone appeared once. J is TRBJ2-5 and V is TRBV6-5; a possible D gene is TRBD1 (6 bases). Trimming removed 6 bases at V and 13 bases at J, with 18 bases between. Looked up from germline, CDR1 is MNHEY and CDR2 is SVGAGI. The CDR3 is 12 residues long. This chain's CDR3 is CASSPGTFSLYF. For the CDR3, the DNA is TGTGCCAGCAGCCCCGGGACATTCTCTTTGTACTTC.